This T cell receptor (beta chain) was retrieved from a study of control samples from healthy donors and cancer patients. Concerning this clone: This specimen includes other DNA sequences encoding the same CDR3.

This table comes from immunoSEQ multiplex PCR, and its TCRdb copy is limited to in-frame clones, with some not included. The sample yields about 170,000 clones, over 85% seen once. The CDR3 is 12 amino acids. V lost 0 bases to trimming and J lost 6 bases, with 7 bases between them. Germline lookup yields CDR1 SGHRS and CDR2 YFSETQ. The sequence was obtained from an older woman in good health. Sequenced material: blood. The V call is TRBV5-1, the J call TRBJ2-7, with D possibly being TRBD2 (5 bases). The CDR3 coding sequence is TGCGCCAGCAGCTTGGATCGGGGCGAGCAGTACTTC. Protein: CASSLDRGEQYF.